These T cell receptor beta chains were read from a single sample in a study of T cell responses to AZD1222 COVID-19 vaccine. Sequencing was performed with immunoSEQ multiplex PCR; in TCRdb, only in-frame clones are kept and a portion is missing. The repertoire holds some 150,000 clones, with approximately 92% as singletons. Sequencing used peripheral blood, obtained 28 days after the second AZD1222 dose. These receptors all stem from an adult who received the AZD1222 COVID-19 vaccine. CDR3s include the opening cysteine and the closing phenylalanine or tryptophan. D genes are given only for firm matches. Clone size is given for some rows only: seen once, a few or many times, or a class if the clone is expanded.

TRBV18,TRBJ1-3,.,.,CASSPQRTDLGNTIYF,TGTGCCAGCTCACCACAACGGACCGATTTAGGAAACACCATATATTTT
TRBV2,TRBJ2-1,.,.,CASSEARSAAEQFF,TGTGCCAGCAGTGAAGCGCGGTCGGCAGCCGAGCAGTTCTTC
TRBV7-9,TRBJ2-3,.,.,CASSLGPGAADTQYF,TGTGCCAGCAGCTTAGGGCCGGGAGCGGCAGATACGCAGTATTTT
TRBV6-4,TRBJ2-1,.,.,CASSDERVNEQFF,TGTGCCAGCAGTGACGAGAGAGTCAATGAGCAGTTCTTC
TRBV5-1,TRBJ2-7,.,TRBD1,CASSLNPTGVTWEQYF,TGCGCCAGCAGCCTTAACCCGACAGGGGTGACGTGGGAGCAGTACTTC
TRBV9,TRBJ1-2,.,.,CASSENYGYTF,TGTGCCAGCAGTGAGAACTATGGCTACACCTTC
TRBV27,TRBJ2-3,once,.,CASSSGTDTQYF,TGTGCCAGCAGTTCTGGCACAGATACGCAGTATTTT
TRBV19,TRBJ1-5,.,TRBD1,CASSRGTDNQPQHF,TGTGCCAGTAGTAGAGGGACAGATAATCAGCCCCAGCATTTT
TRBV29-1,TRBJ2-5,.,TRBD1,CSYRGQETQYF,TGCAGCTACAGGGGACAAGAGACCCAGTACTTC
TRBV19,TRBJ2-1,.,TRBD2,CASSTGTSGNYEQFF,TGTGCCAGTAGCACCGGGACTAGCGGGAATTATGAGCAGTTCTTC
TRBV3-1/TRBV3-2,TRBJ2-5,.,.,CASSPPLGETQYF,TGTGCCAGCAGCCCGCCCCTAGGAGAGACCCAGTACTTC
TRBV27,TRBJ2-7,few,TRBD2,CASSSRLAGGSHEQYF,TGTGCCAGCAGTTCAAGACTAGCGGGAGGGTCCCACGAGCAGTACTTC
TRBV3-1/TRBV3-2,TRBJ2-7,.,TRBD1,CASSPIATGSSEQYF,TGTGCCAGCAGCCCGATTGCGACAGGGTCGTCCGAGCAGTACTTC
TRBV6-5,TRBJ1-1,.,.,CASSYVRGNTEAFF,TGTGCCAGCAGTTACGTCCGGGGGAACACTGAAGCTTTCTTT
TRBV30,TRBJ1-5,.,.,CAWSVPPGGQPQHF,TGTGCCTGGAGTGTACCACCGGGGGGTCAGCCCCAGCATTTT
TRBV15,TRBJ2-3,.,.,CATSEWPDTQYF,TGTGCCACCAGCGAGTGGCCAGATACGCAGTATTTT
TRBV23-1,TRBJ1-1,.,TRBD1,CASRGPGQDRRGTEAFF,TGCGCCAGCAGGGGACCGGGACAGGATAGGCGTGGCACTGAAGCTTTCTTT
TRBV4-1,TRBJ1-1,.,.,CASSQEGEAEAFF,TGCGCCAGCAGCCAAGAGGGGGAGGCTGAAGCTTTCTTT
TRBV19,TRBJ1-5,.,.,CASSNLGAGNQPQHF,TGTGCCAGTAGTAATTTAGGGGCCGGCAATCAGCCCCAGCATTTT
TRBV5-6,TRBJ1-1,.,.,CASSKNVDTEAFF,TGTGCCAGCAGCAAAAACGTGGACACTGAAGCTTTCTTT
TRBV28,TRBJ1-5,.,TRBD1,CASSYRGYNQPQHF,TGTGCCAGCAGTTACAGGGGATACAATCAGCCCCAGCATTTT
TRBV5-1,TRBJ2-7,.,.,CASSPSFPSYEQYF,TGCGCCAGCAGCCCCAGTTTTCCCTCCTACGAGCAGTACTTC
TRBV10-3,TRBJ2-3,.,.,CAISGTSTDTQYF,TGTGCCATCAGTGGTACTTCCACAGATACGCAGTATTTT
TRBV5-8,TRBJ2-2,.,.,CASSSKNTGELFF,TGTGCCAGCAGCTCCAAGAACACCGGGGAGCTGTTTTTT
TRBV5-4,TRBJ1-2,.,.,CASSPQGSNYGYTF,TGTGCCAGCAGCCCTCAAGGGTCCAACTATGGCTACACCTTC
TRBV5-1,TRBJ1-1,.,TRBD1,CASSSQGGPRNTEAFF,TGCGCCAGCAGCTCGCAAGGGGGCCCTCGGAACACTGAAGCTTTCTTC
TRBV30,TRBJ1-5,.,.,CAWSQGHLSNQPQHF,TGTGCCTGGAGTCAGGGACACCTAAGCAATCAGCCCCAGCATTTT
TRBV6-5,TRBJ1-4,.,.,CASSWTANEKLFF,TGTGCCAGCAGCTGGACAGCTAATGAAAAACTGTTTTTT
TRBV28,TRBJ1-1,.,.,CASSQTPGLLDKAFF,TGTGCCAGCAGTCAGACACCGGGACTCCTCGATAAGGCTTTCTTT
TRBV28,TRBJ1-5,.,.,CASSVAARGNQPQHF,TGTGCCAGCAGTGTAGCGGCCCGGGGCAATCAGCCCCAGCATTTT
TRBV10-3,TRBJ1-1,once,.,CAISESSRLTDTEAFF,TGTGCCATCAGTGAGTCGAGCCGGCTGACGGACACTGAAGCTTTCTTT
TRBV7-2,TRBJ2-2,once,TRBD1,CASSSRDRGLGELFF,TGTGCCAGCAGCTCCCGGGACAGGGGGCTCGGGGAGCTGTTTTTT
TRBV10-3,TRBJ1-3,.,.,CAISGQGGTGNTIYF,TGTGCCATCAGTGGCCAGGGCGGAACTGGAAACACCATATATTTT
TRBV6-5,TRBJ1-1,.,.,CASSRIGTEAFF,TGTGCCAGCAGTCGGATTGGGACTGAAGCTTTCTTT
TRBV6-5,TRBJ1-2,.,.,CASSYKGYGYTF,TGTGCCAGCAGTTACAAGGGGTATGGCTACACCTTC
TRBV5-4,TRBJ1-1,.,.,CASSFKTVNTEAFF,TGTGCCAGCAGCTTTAAGACAGTGAACACTGAAGCTTTCTTT
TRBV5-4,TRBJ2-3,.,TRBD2,CASSWVSGTSTDTQYF,TGTGCCAGCAGCTGGGTTAGCGGGACCAGCACAGATACGCAGTATTTT
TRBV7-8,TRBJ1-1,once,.,CASSLARAGRGNTEAFF,TGTGCCAGCAGCTTAGCGAGGGCCGGCAGGGGTAATACTGAAGCTTTCTTT
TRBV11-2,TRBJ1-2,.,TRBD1,CASSSWVTGNGYTF,TGTGCCAGCAGCTCCTGGGTGACAGGGAATGGCTACACCTTC
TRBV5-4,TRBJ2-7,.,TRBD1,CASSLGDRGHEQYF,TGTGCCAGCAGCTTGGGGGACAGGGGGCACGAGCAGTACTTC
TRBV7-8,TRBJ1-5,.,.,CASSLASNQPQHF,TGTGCCAGCAGCTTAGCCTCGAATCAGCCCCAGCATTTT
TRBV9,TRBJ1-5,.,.,CASSVGSTNQPQHF,TGTGCCAGCAGCGTAGGAAGCACCAATCAGCCCCAGCATTTT
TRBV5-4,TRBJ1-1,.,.,CASSAPPGAPNTEAFF,TGTGCCAGCTCCGCCCCTCCAGGGGCGCCCAACACTGAAGCTTTCTTT
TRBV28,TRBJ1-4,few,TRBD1,CASRDRSSEKLFF,TGTGCCAGCAGGGACAGGTCTAGCGAAAAACTGTTTTTT